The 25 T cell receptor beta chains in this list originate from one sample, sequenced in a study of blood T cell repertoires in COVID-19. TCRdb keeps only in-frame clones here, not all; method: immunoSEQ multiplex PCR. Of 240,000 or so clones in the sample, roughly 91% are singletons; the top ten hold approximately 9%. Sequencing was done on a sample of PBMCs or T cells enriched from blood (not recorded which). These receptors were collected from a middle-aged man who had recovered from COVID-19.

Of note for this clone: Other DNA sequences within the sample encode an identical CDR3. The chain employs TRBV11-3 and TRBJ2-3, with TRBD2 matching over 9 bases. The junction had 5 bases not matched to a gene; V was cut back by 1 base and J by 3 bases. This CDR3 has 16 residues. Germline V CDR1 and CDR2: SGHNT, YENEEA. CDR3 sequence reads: CASSLVAGGATDTQYF. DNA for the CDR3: TGTGCCAGCAGCTTAGTGGCGGGGGGGGCTACAGATACGCAGTATTTT.

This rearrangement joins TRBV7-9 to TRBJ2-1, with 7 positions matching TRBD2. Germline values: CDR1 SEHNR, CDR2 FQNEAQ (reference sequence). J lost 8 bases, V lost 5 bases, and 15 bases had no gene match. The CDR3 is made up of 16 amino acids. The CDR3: CASSPPEASGRDEQFF. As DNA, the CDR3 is TGTGCCAGCAGCCCCCCGGAGGCTAGCGGCCGAGATGAGCAGTTCTTC.

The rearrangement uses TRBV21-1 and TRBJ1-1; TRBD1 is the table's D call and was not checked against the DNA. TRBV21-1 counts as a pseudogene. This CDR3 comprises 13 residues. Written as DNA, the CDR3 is TGTGCCAGCAGCAACAGGGTGAACACTGAAGCTTTCTTT. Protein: CASSNRVNTEAFF.

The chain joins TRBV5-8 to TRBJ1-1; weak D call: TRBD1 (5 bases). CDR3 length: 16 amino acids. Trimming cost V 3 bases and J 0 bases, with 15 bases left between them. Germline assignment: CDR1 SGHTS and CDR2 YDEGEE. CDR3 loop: CASSYWGTGLNTEAFF. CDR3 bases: TGTGCCAGCAGCTACTGGGGCACAGGCTTGAACACTGAAGCTTTCTTT.

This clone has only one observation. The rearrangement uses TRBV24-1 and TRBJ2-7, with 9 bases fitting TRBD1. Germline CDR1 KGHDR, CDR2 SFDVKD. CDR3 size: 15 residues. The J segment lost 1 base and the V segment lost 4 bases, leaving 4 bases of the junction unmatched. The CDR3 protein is CATSEGGTGSYEQYF. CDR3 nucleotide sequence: TGTGCCACCAGTGAGGGAGGGACAGGGTCCTACGAGCAGTACTTC.

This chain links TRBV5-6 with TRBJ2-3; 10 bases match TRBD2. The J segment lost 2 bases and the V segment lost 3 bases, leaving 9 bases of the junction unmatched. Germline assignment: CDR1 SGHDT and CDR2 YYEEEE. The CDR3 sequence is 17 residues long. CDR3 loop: CASSSRTSGLYTDTQYF. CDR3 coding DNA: TGTGCCAGCAGCTCACGGACTAGCGGTTTATACACAGATACGCAGTATTTT.

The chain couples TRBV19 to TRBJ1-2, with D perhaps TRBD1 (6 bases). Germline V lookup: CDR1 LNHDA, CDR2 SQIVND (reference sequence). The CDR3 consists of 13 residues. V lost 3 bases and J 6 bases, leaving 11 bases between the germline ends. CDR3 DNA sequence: TGTGCCAGTAGTATTGGGCAGGGGAATGGCTACACCTTC. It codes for CASSIGQGNGYTF.

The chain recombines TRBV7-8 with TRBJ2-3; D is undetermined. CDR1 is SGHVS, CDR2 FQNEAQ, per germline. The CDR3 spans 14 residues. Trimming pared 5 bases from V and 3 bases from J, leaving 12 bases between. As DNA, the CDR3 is TGTGCCAGCAGCAACGACCGGGTTACAGATACGCAGTATTTT. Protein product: CASSNDRVTDTQYF. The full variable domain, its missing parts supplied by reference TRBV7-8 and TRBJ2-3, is GAGVSQSPRYKVAKRGQDVALRCDPISGHVSLFWYQQALGQGPEFLTYFQNEAQLDKSGLPSDRFFAERPEGSVSTLKIQRTQQEDSAVYLCASSNDRVTDTQYFGPGTRLTVL.

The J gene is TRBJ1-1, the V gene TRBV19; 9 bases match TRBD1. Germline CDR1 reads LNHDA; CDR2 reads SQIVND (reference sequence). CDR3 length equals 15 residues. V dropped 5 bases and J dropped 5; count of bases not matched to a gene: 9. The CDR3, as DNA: TGTGCCAGTAGTCCGATGACAGGGGGTCGTACTGAAGCTTTCTTT. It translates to CASSPMTGGRTEAFF.

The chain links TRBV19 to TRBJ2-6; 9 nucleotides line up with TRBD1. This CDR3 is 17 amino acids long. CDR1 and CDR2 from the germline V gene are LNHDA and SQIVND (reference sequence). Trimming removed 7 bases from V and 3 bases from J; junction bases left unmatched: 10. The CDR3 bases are TGTGCCAGTACCCCGGACAGGGGAACTGGTGGGGCCAACGTCCTGACTTTC. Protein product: CASTPDRGTGGANVLTF. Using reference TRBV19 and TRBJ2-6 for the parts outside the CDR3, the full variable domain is DGGITQSPKYLFRKEGQNVTLSCEQNLNHDAMYWYRQDPGQGLRLIYYSQIVNDFQKGDIAEGYSVSREKKESFPLTVTSAQKNPTAFYLCASTPDRGTGGANVLTFGAGSRLTVL.

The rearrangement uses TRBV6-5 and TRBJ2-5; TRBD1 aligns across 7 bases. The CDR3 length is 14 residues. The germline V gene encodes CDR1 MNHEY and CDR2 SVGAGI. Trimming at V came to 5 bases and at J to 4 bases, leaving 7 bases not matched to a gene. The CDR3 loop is CASSPTGSGETQYF. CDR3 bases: TGTGCCAGCAGTCCGACAGGGTCCGGAGAGACCCAGTACTTC.

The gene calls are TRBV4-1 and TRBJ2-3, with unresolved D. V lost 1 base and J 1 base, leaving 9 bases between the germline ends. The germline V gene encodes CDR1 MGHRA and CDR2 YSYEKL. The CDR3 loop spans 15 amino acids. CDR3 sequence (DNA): TGCGCCAGCAGCCAAGCCAGCGTCGGCACAGATACGCAGTATTTT. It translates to CASSQASVGTDTQYF.

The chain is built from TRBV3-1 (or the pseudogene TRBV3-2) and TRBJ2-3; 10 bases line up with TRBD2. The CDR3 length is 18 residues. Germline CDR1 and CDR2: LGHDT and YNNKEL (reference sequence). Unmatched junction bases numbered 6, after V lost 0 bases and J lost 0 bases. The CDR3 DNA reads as TGTGCCAGCAGCCAAGACCAGCGGGGGGGATATAGCACAGATACGCAGTATTTT. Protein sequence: CASSQDQRGGYSTDTQYF.

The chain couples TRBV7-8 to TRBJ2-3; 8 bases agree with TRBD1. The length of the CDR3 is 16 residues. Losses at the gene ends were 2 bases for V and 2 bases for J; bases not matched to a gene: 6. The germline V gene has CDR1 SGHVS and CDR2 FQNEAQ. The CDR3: CASSLSGTGTTDTQYF. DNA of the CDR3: TGTGCCAGCAGCTTATCCGGGACAGGCACCACAGATACGCAGTATTTT.

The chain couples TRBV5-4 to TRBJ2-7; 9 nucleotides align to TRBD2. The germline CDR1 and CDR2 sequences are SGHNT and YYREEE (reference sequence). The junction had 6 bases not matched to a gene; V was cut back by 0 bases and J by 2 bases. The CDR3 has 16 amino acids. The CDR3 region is CASSLGVERGAYEQYF. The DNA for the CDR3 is TGTGCCAGCAGCTTGGGTGTAGAGCGGGGGGCCTACGAGCAGTACTTC. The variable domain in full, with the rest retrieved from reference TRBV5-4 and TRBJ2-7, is ETGVTQSPTHLIKTRGQQVTLRCSSQSGHNTVSWYQQALGQGPQFIFQYYREEENGRGNFPPRFSGLQFPNYSSELNVNALELDDSALYLCASSLGVERGAYEQYFGPGTRLTVT.

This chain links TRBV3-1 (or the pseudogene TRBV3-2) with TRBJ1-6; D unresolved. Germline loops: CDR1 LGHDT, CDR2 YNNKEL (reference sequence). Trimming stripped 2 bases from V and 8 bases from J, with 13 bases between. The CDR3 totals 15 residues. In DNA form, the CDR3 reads TGTGCCAGCAGCCAACCGGGAATGGTGGATTCACCCCTCCACTTT. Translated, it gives CASSQPGMVDSPLHF.

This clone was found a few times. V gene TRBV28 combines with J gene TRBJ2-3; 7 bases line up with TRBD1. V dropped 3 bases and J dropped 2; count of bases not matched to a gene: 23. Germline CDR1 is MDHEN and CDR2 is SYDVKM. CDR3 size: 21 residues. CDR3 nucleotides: TGTGCCAGCAGTTTTAGGTTTGAGGAGGACAGGCTATGGCCTATCACAGATACGCAGTATTTT. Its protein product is CASSFRFEEDRLWPITDTQYF.

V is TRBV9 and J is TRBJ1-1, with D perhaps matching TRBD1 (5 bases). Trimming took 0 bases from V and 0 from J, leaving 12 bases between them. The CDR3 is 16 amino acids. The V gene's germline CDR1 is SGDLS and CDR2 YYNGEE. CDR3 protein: CASSVAIQGMNTEAFF. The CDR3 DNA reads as TGTGCCAGCAGCGTAGCAATCCAGGGCATGAACACTGAAGCTTTCTTT.

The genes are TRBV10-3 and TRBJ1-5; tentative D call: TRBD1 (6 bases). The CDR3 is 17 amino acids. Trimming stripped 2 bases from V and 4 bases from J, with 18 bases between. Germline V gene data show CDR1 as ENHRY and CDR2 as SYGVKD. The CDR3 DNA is TGTGCCATCAGTGAGGCGAACACAGGGTTGGGAAATCAGCCCCAGCATTTT. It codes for CAISEANTGLGNQPQHF.

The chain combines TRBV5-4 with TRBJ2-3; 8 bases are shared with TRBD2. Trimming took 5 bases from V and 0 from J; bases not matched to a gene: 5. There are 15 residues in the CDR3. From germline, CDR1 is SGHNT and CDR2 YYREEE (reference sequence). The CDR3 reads CASRRLARSTDTQYF. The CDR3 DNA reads TGTGCCAGCAGAAGACTAGCGAGAAGCACAGATACGCAGTATTTT.

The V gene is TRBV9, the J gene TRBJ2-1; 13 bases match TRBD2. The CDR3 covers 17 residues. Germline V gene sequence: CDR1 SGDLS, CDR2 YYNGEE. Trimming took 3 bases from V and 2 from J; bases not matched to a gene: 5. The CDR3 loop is CASSETSGRRPYNEQFF. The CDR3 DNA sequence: TGTGCCAGCAGCGAGACTAGCGGGAGGCGGCCCTACAATGAGCAGTTCTTC.

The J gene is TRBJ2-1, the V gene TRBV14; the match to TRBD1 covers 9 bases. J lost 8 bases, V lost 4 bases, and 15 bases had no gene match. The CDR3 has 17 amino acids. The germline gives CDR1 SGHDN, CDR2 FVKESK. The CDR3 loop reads CASSRPGQGVRSYEQFF. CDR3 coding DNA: TGTGCCAGCAGCCGACCGGGACAGGGAGTCCGTAGTTATGAGCAGTTCTTC.

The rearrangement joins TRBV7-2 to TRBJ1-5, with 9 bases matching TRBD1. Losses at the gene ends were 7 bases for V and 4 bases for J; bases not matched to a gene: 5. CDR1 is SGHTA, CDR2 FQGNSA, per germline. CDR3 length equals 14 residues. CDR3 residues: CASTRGQGNQPQHF. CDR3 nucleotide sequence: TGTGCCAGCACCCGGGGACAGGGTAATCAGCCCCAGCATTTT.

CDR3 amino acids: CAYQEGNGNSPLHF. As DNA, the CDR3 is TGTGCCTACCAAGAGGGTAATGGTAATTCACCCCTCCACTTT. The chain employs TRBV30 and TRBJ1-6; D unresolved. This CDR3 comprises 14 residues. CDR1 is GTSNPN, CDR2 SVGIG, per germline (reference sequence). V lost 7 bases to trimming and J lost 6 bases, with 16 bases between them.

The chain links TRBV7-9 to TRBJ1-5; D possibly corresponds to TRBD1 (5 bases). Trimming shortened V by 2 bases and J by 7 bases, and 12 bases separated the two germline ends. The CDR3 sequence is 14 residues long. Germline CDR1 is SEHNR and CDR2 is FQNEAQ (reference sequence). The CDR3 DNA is TGTGCCAGCAGCTTACAATCAGGGTCCCAGCCCCAGCATTTT. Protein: CASSLQSGSQPQHF.